This T cell receptor (beta chain) is from a study of shared clonotypes between healthy human individuals. Study conclusions and caveats: Sharing across a few donors was seen in 4% to 6.5% of naive CD4 clonotypes. Clonotype sharing across donors was expected to vary with sequencing depth. What naive subsets generally showed was a larger estimated richness than memory subsets showed. Tissue TCR repertoires likely differ from these blood-only repertoires.

V shed 1 base, J shed 5 bases, and the junction held 8 bases outside the gene matches. The length of the CDR3 is 16 residues. CDR1 and CDR2 (germline): SGDLS, YYNGEE. On this clone itself: Its antigen is still unknown.

TCRdb's table, derived via immunoSEQ multiplex PCR, lists solely in-frame clones and lacks some. The sample has about 2 million clones; less than 95% are singletons. Naive CD8 cells comprised CD45RO-negative, CCR7-positively selected cells, excluding terminally differentiated effector memory CD45RA+ cells. The rearrangement joins TRBV9 to TRBJ2-5, with TRBD2 identical over 10 bases. The source material was naive CD8+ T cells sorted from blood. This sequence was found in a man aged 18 to 29 in good health. The CDR3 here is CASSVHPAGGLETQYF. The DNA for the CDR3 is TGTGCCAGCAGCGTACATCCAGCGGGGGGGCTTGAGACCCAGTACTTC.